Detailed here is one TCR beta chain. The data derive from a study of blood T cell repertoires in COVID-19. Study as a whole: PBMCs, B-cell-depleted T cells, or T cells provided the cDNA or gDNA that made up the material.

In the study's own analysis: Amplification from reference gene primers served as the basis for estimated nucleated cell counts. The data were produced by immunoSEQ multiplex PCR, yet TCRdb's version contains in-frame clones alone and is incomplete. Clone size and the V and J calls come from that table; the DNA yielded D and trimming. The sample lists roughly 80,000 clones, roughly 90% occurring once. The V and J ends lost 9 bases and 5 bases, in that order; junction bases with no gene match: 12. This CDR3 is built from 14 residues. Germline V gives CDR1 LNHDA, CDR2 SQIVND (reference sequence). What was sequenced was peripheral blood. The TCR originated in a man between 60 and 75 years old with acute or convalescent COVID-19. V is TRBV19 and J is TRBJ2-7, with TRBD2 matching 8 bases. Written as DNA, the CDR3 is TGTGCCAGCTCCTCCCCGGGGGGGAGGAACGAGCAGTACTTC. Protein product: CASSSPGGRNEQYF.